These 31 T cell receptor beta chains were sequenced from one sample in a study of post-analysis software for immune sequencing data. Findings of the study overall: In patients, four to six TRBV segments were more frequent than in controls, with TRBV5-6, TRBV5-1 and TRBV20-1 among them.

Their target antigens are unknown. TCR beta libraries were prepared from cDNA with unique molecular identifiers. TCRdb ran MiXCR on the PCR reads and lists one entry per CDR3 protein. The repertoire includes about 680,000 distinct CDR3 sequences, around 64% of them detected once, and over 9% sits in the top ten. Specimen: blood. Source of these receptors: a girl aged 2 to 10 with multiple sclerosis.

The rearrangement links TRBV20-1 to TRBJ2-1, with 11 bases lining up with TRBD2. With V trimmed by 2 bases and J by 9 bases, 12 bases remained unmatched. Germline V gene data show CDR1 as DFQATT and CDR2 as SNEGSKA (reference sequence). CDR3 length: 16 residues. As DNA, the CDR3 is TGCAGTGCTAGAAAGATATTACTAGCGGGAGAACTTGAGCAGTTCTTC. This translates into CSARKILLAGELEQFF.

This clonotype has a handful of counts. This chain joins TRBV15 and TRBJ2-2; TRBD1 matches at 7 bases. Germline CDR1 and CDR2: LNHNV and YYDKDF (reference sequence). The V and J ends lost 3 bases and 6 bases, in that order; junction bases with no gene match: 4. The CDR3 is 14 residues long. CDR3 sequence reads: CATSRLTGPGELFF. CDR3 DNA sequence: TGTGCCACCAGCAGGTTGACAGGGCCCGGGGAGCTGTTTTTT.

The rearrangement uses TRBV10-1 and TRBJ1-5, with D perhaps matching TRBD1 (5 bases). The CDR3 is made up of 12 amino acids. Germline V lookup: CDR1 WNHNN, CDR2 SYGVQD (reference sequence). Trimming removed 3 bases at V and 5 bases at J, with 5 bases between. The CDR3 sequence: CASSDRDQPQHF. The CDR3 coding sequence is TGCGCCAGCAGTGACAGGGATCAGCCCCAGCATTTT.

The genes are TRBV6-6 and TRBJ2-7; D possibly corresponds to TRBD2 (5 bases). Germline V CDR1 and CDR2: MNHNY, SVGAGI (reference sequence). Trimming shortened V by 5 bases and J by 4 bases, and 15 bases separated the two germline ends. This CDR3 is built from 14 residues. The CDR3 DNA reads TGTGCCAGCAGTCGGGCCAGGTCGGGGTACGAGCAGTACTTC. Protein sequence: CASSRARSGYEQYF.

The CDR3 is CASSSRQGPQETQYF. CDR3 DNA: TGTGCCAGCAGCTCACGACAGGGCCCACAAGAGACCCAGTACTTC. The chain joins TRBV7-6 to TRBJ2-5, with TRBD1 identical over 7 bases. After removal of 4 bases from V and 2 bases from J, the junction contained 7 bases not matched to a gene. The CDR3 loop spans 15 amino acids. Germline lookup yields CDR1 SGHVS and CDR2 FNYEAQ.

This rearrangement joins TRBV9 to TRBJ2-1, with TRBD2 matching 7 bases. The CDR3 sequence is 17 residues long. J was trimmed by 3 bases and V by 3 bases; bases with no gene match: 12. CDR1 is SGDLS, CDR2 YYNGEE, per germline. DNA of the CDR3: TGTGCCAGCAGCGCCCGTCTAGCGGACCTATTCTACAATGAGCAGTTCTTC. Translation gives CASSARLADLFYNEQFF. The entire variable domain, with the rest obtained from reference TRBV9 and TRBJ2-1, is as follows: DSGVTQTPKHLITATGQRVTLRCSPRSGDLSVYWYQQSLDQGLQFLIQYYNGEERAKGNILERFSAQQFPDLHSELNLSSLELGDSALYFCASSARLADLFYNEQFFGPGTRLTVL.

This rearrangement joins TRBV6-5 to TRBJ2-1; D possibly uses TRBD1 or TRBD2 (6 bases each). Trimming left V 4 bases short and J 3 bases short, with 13 bases between. CDR3 size: 15 residues. Germline V lookup: CDR1 MNHEY, CDR2 SVGAGI. CDR3 nucleotides: TGTGCCAGCAGTTCTACCGGGGGCCGCTACAATGAGCAGTTCTTC. Amino acids: CASSSTGGRYNEQFF.

This clonotype occurred a few times. The chain carries TRBV11-3 and TRBJ2-1, with D perhaps being TRBD1 or TRBD2 (6 bases each). The CDR3 has 17 residues. The V gene's germline CDR1 is SGHNT and CDR2 YENEEA. With 0 bases removed from V and 7 bases from J, the gap between germline ends came to 19 bases. This chain's CDR3 is CASSLDRWSGGGNEQFF. Written as DNA, the CDR3 is TGTGCCAGCAGCTTAGATCGGTGGAGCGGAGGGGGGAATGAGCAGTTCTTC. The full variable domain, its missing parts supplied by reference TRBV11-3 and TRBJ2-1, is EAGVVQSPRYKIIEKKQPVAFWCNPISGHNTLYWYLQNLGQGPELLIRYENEEAVDDSQLPKDRFSAERLKGVDSTLKIQPAELGDSAVYLCASSLDRWSGGGNEQFFGPGTRLTVL.

The table lists this clonotype with a count of one. V is TRBV2 and J is TRBJ1-2; D is undetermined. The CDR3 runs 13 residues. In germline, CDR1 is SNHLY, CDR2 FYNNEI. The V and J ends lost 10 bases and 5 bases respectively, with 17 bases between them. The CDR3 is CATKREDIYGYTF. CDR3 DNA sequence: TGTGCCACCAAACGGGAGGATATATATGGCTACACCTTC.

This clonotype was observed once. The chain recombines TRBV29-1 with TRBJ1-5, with 7 bases that match TRBD1. The germline V gene encodes CDR1 SQVTM and CDR2 ANQGSEA. The CDR3 sequence is 13 residues long. After removal of 5 bases from V and 7 bases from J, the junction contained 8 bases not matched to a gene. CDR3 region: CSVKQGIEQPQHF. In DNA, the CDR3 is TGCAGCGTTAAACAGGGGATTGAGCAGCCCCAGCATTTT.

The chain links TRBV29-1 to TRBJ2-3; a possible D gene is TRBD2 (6 bases). This CDR3 comprises 13 residues. With 7 bases removed from V and 5 bases from J, the gap between germline ends came to 16 bases. Germline V lookup: CDR1 SQVTM, CDR2 ANQGSEA. The CDR3 nucleotides are TGCAGCGCCCAGGGCCGGGGAGGAGATACGCAGTATTTT. Its translation: CSAQGRGGDTQYF.

The chain combines TRBV12-3 or TRBV12-4 with TRBJ1-2; D is ambiguous. This CDR3 region has 13 residues. Trimming removed 5 bases at V and 2 bases at J, with 9 bases between. Written as DNA, the CDR3 is TGTGCCAGCAGTACGACGAGAAACTATGGCTACACCTTC. Its translation is CASSTTRNYGYTF.

The chain uses TRBV5-6 and TRBJ2-1; D is unresolved. The CDR3 is 12 residues long. V was cut by 5 bases and J by 8 bases, with 11 bases left in between. Germline V lookup: CDR1 SGHDT, CDR2 YYEEEE. CDR3 DNA sequence: TGTGCCAGCAGTCGTTTGGATGATGAGCAGTTCTTC. This encodes CASSRLDDEQFF.

The rearrangement links TRBV9 to TRBJ1-2, with TRBD1 matching 8 bases. This CDR3 comprises 17 residues. Unmatched junction bases numbered 18, after V lost 4 bases and J lost 7 bases. From germline, CDR1 is SGDLS and CDR2 YYNGEE. For the CDR3, the DNA is TGTGCCAGCAGCCCACGGGACAGGTTACCGGCAACGCTTGGCTACACCTTC. It specifies CASSPRDRLPATLGYTF. Using reference TRBV9 and TRBJ1-2 for the parts outside the CDR3, the full variable domain is DSGVTQTPKHLITATGQRVTLRCSPRSGDLSVYWYQQSLDQGLQFLIQYYNGEERAKGNILERFSAQQFPDLHSELNLSSLELGDSALYFCASSPRDRLPATLGYTFGSGTRLTVV.

This chain connects TRBV7-9 to TRBJ1-2; TRBD1 aligns across 10 bases. The germline V gene has CDR1 SEHNR and CDR2 FQNEAQ (reference sequence). This CDR3 has 16 residues. The ends lost 5 bases at V and 8 bases at J; junction bases unmatched: 14. This CDR3 is CASSHLLDRGRRGYTF. As DNA, the CDR3 is TGTGCCAGCAGCCATCTTCTAGACAGGGGGCGCCGGGGCTACACCTTC.

The sample holds a few counts of this clonotype. V gene TRBV29-1 combines with J gene TRBJ2-7; D gene unclear. Germline V lookup: CDR1 SQVTM, CDR2 ANQGSEA. V lost 0 bases and J lost 0, with 6 bases in between. The CDR3 has 13 residues. The DNA of the CDR3 is TGCAGCGTTGAAGACCAGTACTCCTACGAGCAGTACTTC. Protein product: CSVEDQYSYEQYF.

The chain carries TRBV6-5 and TRBJ2-1, with D perhaps given as TRBD1 or TRBD2 (6 bases each). The last part of the DNA fits TRBJ2-7 better; the J call may be wrong. This CDR3 region has 14 residues. Germline CDR1 reads MNHEY; CDR2 reads SVGAGI. The CDR3 bases are TGTGCCAGCAGTGCAGGGGCTAGCGAGGGGGAGCAGTACTTC. Its protein product is CASSAGASEGEQYF.

The V call is TRBV12-3 or TRBV12-4, the J call TRBJ1-1, with TRBD1 identical over 9 bases. With 5 bases clipped from V and 2 bases from J, the junction kept 6 bases outside the gene matches. The CDR3 is 15 residues long. DNA for the CDR3: TGTGCCAGCAGTGAGGGGGGACAGGGCAACACTGAAGCTTTCTTT. Its protein product is CASSEGGQGNTEAFF.

The chain couples TRBV24-1 to TRBJ2-5; perhaps TRBD1 as D (6 bases). The CDR3 consists of 15 residues. V lost 4 bases and J 0 bases, leaving 11 bases between the germline ends. Per the germline V gene, CDR1 is KGHDR and CDR2 is SFDVKD. The CDR3 nucleotides read TGTGCCACCAGTGACGGACAGAGGTACCAAGAGACCCAGTACTTC. Translated, it gives CATSDGQRYQETQYF.

The V and J genes are TRBV3-1 and TRBJ2-1, with D uncertain. The CDR3 is made up of 12 amino acids. Germline loops: CDR1 LGHDT, CDR2 YNNKEL (reference sequence). Trimming removed 1 base from V and 10 bases from J, with 8 bases in between. CDR3 region: CASSQAQREQFF. CDR3 DNA: TGTGCCAGCAGCCAAGCCCAGAGAGAGCAGTTCTTC.

There are a few counts of this clonotype. The chain carries TRBV29-1 and TRBJ2-4, with D possibly TRBD2 on 6 matching bases. Germline assignment: CDR1 SQVTM and CDR2 ANQGSEA. Trimming shortened V by 7 bases and J by 5 bases, and 18 bases separated the two germline ends. The CDR3 covers 14 residues. The CDR3 DNA is TGCAGCGCAAGGGACTCATGGGGCCAAAACATTCAGTACTTC. Encoded protein: CSARDSWGQNIQYF.

The chain combines TRBV18 with TRBJ2-1; 9 bases line up with TRBD1. Looked up from germline, CDR1 is KGHSH and CDR2 is LQKENI. Losses at the gene ends were 1 base for V and 7 bases for J; bases not matched to a gene: 8. This CDR3 spans 16 amino acids. CDR3 residues: CASSPLRQGVWNEQFF. Here the CDR3 DNA reads TGTGCCAGCTCACCACTGCGACAGGGGGTGTGGAATGAGCAGTTCTTC.

This clonotype was picked up a small number of times. V and J are TRBV14 and TRBJ1-1; D call uncertain. The germline CDR1 and CDR2 sequences are SGHDN and FVKESK. This CDR3 is 15 amino acids long. The V end lost 4 bases, the J end lost 3 bases, and 15 bases lay between the germline ends. CDR3 nucleotides: TGTGCCAGCAGCCCTTCGATTTGGGGTGACACTGAAGCTTTCTTT. Its protein product is CASSPSIWGDTEAFF.

This clonotype was seen ten or more times. This chain connects TRBV11-1 to TRBJ2-1; D gene ambiguous. V lost 1 base, J lost 8 bases, and 3 bases lay in between. The length of the CDR3 is 11 residues. Germline V CDR1 and CDR2: SGHAT, FQDESV (reference sequence). The CDR3 reads CASSLEDEQFF. DNA of the CDR3: TGTGCCAGCAGCTTAGAGGATGAGCAGTTCTTC.

This clonotype was recorded a few times. In DNA form, the CDR3 reads TGTGCCATCAGTGAGTCGGCCTATGGCTACACCTTC. The encoded protein is CAISESAYGYTF. The chain links TRBV10-3 to TRBJ1-2, with D uncertain. The CDR3 has 12 amino acids. V was shortened by 0 bases and J by 4 bases, with 3 bases between the two germline ends. Looked up from germline, CDR1 is ENHRY and CDR2 is SYGVKD.

This chain joins TRBV25-1 and TRBJ2-7; perhaps D is TRBD1 or TRBD2 (5 bases each). The CDR3 extends over 16 amino acids. Trimming removed 0 bases from V and 0 bases from J, with 12 bases in between. Germline V gives CDR1 MGHDK, CDR2 SYGVNS. The CDR3 here is CASSEYVGTYSYEQYF. In nucleotides, the CDR3 is TGTGCCAGCAGTGAATATGTGGGGACCTACTCCTACGAGCAGTACTTC.

The chain recombines TRBV5-1 with TRBJ2-5; 7 positions match TRBD2. The better agreement between TRBJ2-7 and the DNA end casts doubt on the J call. CDR3 length equals 16 residues. Germline loops: CDR1 SGHRS, CDR2 YFSETQ. CDR3 sequence: CASSLAPPSGAYEQYF. Written as DNA, the CDR3 is TGCGCCAGCAGCTTGGCCCCCCCTAGCGGCGCCTACGAGCAGTACTTC.

Of note for this clonotype: An end of the junction differs from the germline gene, which may be a read error. The V call is TRBV5-1, the J call TRBJ1-2, with 7 positions matching TRBD1. The CDR3 sequence is 13 residues long. Germline V lookup: CDR1 SGHRS, CDR2 YFSETQ. Written as DNA, the CDR3 is TGCGCCAGCAGCATAGACAGGGAATATGGCTACATCTTC. It yields the protein CASSIDREYGYIF. Using reference TRBV5-1 and TRBJ1-2 for the parts outside the CDR3, the full variable domain is KAGVTQTPRYLIKTRGQQVTLSCSPISGHRSVSWYQQTPGQGLQFLFEYFSETQRNKGNFPGRFSGRQFSNSRSEMNVSTLELGDSALYLCASSIDREYGYIFGSGTRLTVV.

J is TRBJ2-4 and V is TRBV28, with 8 bases that match TRBD1. Losses at the gene ends were 3 bases for V and 2 bases for J; bases not matched to a gene: 15. Germline V gene lookup returns CDR1 MDHEN and CDR2 SYDVKM. The CDR3 loop spans 19 amino acids. The DNA for the CDR3 is TGTGCCAGCAGTTTGCGGCCTCTGAGGACAGGGCGGACCAAAAACATTCAGTACTTC. This gives the protein CASSLRPLRTGRTKNIQYF.

Worth noting for this clonotype: One end of the junction does not line up with germline, which may come from a read error. The rearrangement joins TRBV5-1 to TRBJ2-1; D could derive from TRBD1 or TRBD2 (5 bases each). The germline V gene has CDR1 SGHRS and CDR2 YFSETQ. The CDR3 runs 15 residues. The CDR3 nucleotides read TGTGCCAGCAGCTTAGATGGGACCGATTACAATGAGCAGTTCTTC. Translation gives CASSLDGTDYNEQFF.

The chain employs TRBV6-6 and TRBJ2-5; 8 nucleotides match TRBD2. This CDR3 is built from 15 residues. Losses at the gene ends were 0 bases for V and 2 bases for J; bases not matched to a gene: 2. Germline CDR1 is MNHNY and CDR2 is SVGAGI (reference sequence). CDR3 protein: CASSYSVAGQETQYF. In DNA form, the CDR3 reads TGTGCCAGCAGTTACTCAGTAGCGGGACAAGAGACCCAGTACTTC.